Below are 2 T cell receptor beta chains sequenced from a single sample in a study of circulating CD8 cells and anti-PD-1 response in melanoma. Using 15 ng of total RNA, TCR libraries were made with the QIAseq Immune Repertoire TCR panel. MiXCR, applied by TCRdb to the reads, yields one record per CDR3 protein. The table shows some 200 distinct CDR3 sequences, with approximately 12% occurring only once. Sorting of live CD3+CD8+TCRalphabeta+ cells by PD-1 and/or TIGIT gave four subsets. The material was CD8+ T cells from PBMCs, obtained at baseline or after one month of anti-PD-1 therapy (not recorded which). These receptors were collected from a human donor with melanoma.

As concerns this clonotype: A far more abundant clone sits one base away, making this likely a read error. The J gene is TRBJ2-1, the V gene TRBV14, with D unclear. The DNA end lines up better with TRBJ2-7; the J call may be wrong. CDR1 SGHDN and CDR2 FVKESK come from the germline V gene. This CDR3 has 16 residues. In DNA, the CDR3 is TGTGCCAGCGGCCTGCTGGATAAGAAAATAGCCTACGAGCAGTACTTC. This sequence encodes CASGLLDKKIAYEQYF.

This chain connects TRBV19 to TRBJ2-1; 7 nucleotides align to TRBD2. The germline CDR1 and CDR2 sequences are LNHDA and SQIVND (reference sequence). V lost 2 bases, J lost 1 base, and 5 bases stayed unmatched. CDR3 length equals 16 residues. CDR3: CASSISGGRSYNEQFF. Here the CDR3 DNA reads TGTGCCAGTAGTATATCAGGCGGGAGATCCTACAATGAGCAGTTCTTC. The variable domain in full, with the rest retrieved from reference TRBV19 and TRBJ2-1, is DGGITQSPKYLFRKEGQNVTLSCEQNLNHDAMYWYRQDPGQGLRLIYYSQIVNDFQKGDIAEGYSVSREKKESFPLTVTSAQKNPTAFYLCASSISGGRSYNEQFFGPGTRLTVL.